The sequence of this TCR beta chain was determined in a study of T-cell reconstitution after alpha-beta-depleted transplantation in children. Trimming stripped 6 bases from V and 1 base from J, with 6 bases between. The CDR3 runs 12 residues. During its preparation, the TCRbeta library received unique molecular identifiers. Via MiXCR, TCRdb re-called the PCR reads, giving one row per CDR3 protein. The repertoire holds about 210,000 distinct CDR3 sequences, with approximately 17% as singletons. The study's findings and limits: One year post-transplant, T-cell counts and diversity were largely derived from T cells produced anew.

There are many counts of this clonotype. Its specificity is unknown. Sequences were derived from PBMCs, mostly from graft donor cells, sampled 360 days after TCRalphabeta/CD19-depleted stem cell transplant. The chain joins TRBV12-3 or TRBV12-4 to TRBJ1-1, with D unclear. This TCR came from a male patient aged 2-15 years who had a stem cell transplant for acute lymphoblastic leukemia, so the T cells may come from the graft donor. CDR3 protein: CASSFGNTEAFF. The DNA of the CDR3 is TGTGCCAGCAGCTTTGGGAACACTGAAGCTTTCTTT.